This T cell receptor (beta chain) is drawn from a study of blood T cell repertoires in COVID-19. As regards this clone: This same CDR3 is encoded by further DNA sequences in the sample.

Germline V CDR1 and CDR2: SGHRS, YFSETQ. This CDR3 region has 13 residues. With V trimmed by 3 bases and J by 4 bases, 3 bases remained unmatched. As originally analysed: Reference gene primer amplification gave nucleated cell count estimates. Using immunoSEQ multiplex PCR, the repertoire was profiled, and TCRdb retains in-frame clones only, with some absent. That table furnishes V, J and clone size, whereas the DNA furnished D and trimming. This sample has under 350,000 clones; 85% to 90% occur once, and the top ten carry about 4.2%. The V gene is TRBV5-1, the J gene TRBJ1-1, with 7 bases identical to TRBD1. This clonotype was obtained from a man aged 40-55 years with acute or convalescent COVID-19. The sample was peripheral blood. CDR3 amino acids: CASSSPGGTEAFF. CDR3 nucleotide sequence: TGCGCCAGCAGCTCTCCAGGGGGCACTGAAGCTTTCTTT.